These 3 T cell receptor beta chains share one sample of origin, sequenced in a study of cytomegalovirus exposure and HLA in healthy donors. A multiplex PCR was run with 60 Vbeta primers and 13 Jbeta primers. Measured with immunoSEQ multiplex PCR; TCRdb has only the in-frame clones, and not every one. The sample has about 89,000 clones; 85% are singletons. The sample comprised PBMCs. The receptor source for this set is a middle-aged man in good health and CMV-seropositive.

V usage is TRBV5-1 and J usage is TRBJ2-7; the match to TRBD1 covers 7 bases. V trimming: 3 bases; J trimming: 3 bases; junction bases outside the gene matches: 6. Germline lookup yields CDR1 SGHRS and CDR2 YFSETQ. This CDR3 contains 14 residues. Here the CDR3 reads CASSSVTGNYEQYF. CDR3 coding DNA: TGCGCCAGCAGCTCTGTGACAGGGAACTACGAGCAGTACTTC.

The rearrangement links TRBV7-8 to TRBJ1-2; no clear D gene. CDR1 is SGHVS and CDR2 is FQNEAQ in the germline V gene. There are 14 residues in the CDR3. With 1 base removed from V and 0 bases from J, the gap between germline ends came to 6 bases. CDR3 coding DNA: TGTGCCAGCAGCTTAGTGGGAGCTAACTATGGCTACACCTTC. It yields the protein CASSLVGANYGYTF.

This clone was counted a few times. The V gene is TRBV30, the J gene TRBJ2-3; the match to TRBD2 covers 10 bases. The V segment lost 1 base and the J segment 5 bases; nucleotides outside the gene matches: 6. The germline CDR1 and CDR2 sequences are GTSNPN and SVGIG (reference sequence). This CDR3 comprises 15 residues. The CDR3 sequence is CAWSGLAGGLDTQYF. The CDR3 nucleotides are TGTGCCTGGAGTGGCTTAGCGGGGGGTTTAGATACGCAGTATTTT.